The clone carrying this TCR beta chain occurred a few times. Its target is not known. One entry per CDR3 protein, called by TCRdb with MiXCR from the 5' RACE reads. The sample records 400,000 or so distinct CDR3 sequences, 20% being singletons. CDR3 length equals 15 residues. The trim removed 5 bases at V and 15 bases at J, leaving 12 bases unmatched. Germline loops: CDR1 SGHRS, CDR2 YFSETQ. This entry is derived from a study of T-cell memory formation after mild COVID-19. The wider study: Largely, TCR clusters stayed within a single donor.

Findings and caveats of the study: Clones shrinking from day 15 to 85 showed even CD4/CD8 mixes; later expanders tilted CD4+. Largely, contracting CD4+ clones fell within CM and EM, and contracting CD8+ clones within EMRA.

The material sequenced was PBMCs or a T cell subset sorted from them (not recorded which). The gene calls are TRBV5-1 and TRBJ2-1, with 15 nucleotides matching TRBD2. The TCR comes from an adult woman who had mild COVID-19 (a few samples of this study predate the infection). Cell type and time point are not known. CDR3: CASSRTSGGALVAFF. For the CDR3, the DNA is TGCGCCAGCAGTCGGACTAGCGGGGGGGCACTTGTGGCGTTCTTC. The complete variable domain, with remaining parts taken from reference TRBV5-1 and TRBJ2-1, reads KAGVTQTPRYLIKTRGQQVTLSCSPISGHRSVSWYQQTPGQGLQFLFEYFSETQRNKGNFPGRFSGRQFSNSRSEMNVSTLELGDSALYLCASSRTSGGALVAFFGPGTRLTVL.